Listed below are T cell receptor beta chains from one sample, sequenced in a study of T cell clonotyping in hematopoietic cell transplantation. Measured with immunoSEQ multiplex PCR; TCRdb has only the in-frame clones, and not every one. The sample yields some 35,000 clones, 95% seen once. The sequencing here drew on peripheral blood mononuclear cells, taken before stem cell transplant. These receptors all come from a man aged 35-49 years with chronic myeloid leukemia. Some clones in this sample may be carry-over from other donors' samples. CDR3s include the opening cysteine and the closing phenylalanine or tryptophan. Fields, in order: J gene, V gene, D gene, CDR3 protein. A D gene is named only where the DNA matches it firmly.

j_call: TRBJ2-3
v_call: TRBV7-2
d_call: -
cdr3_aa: CASRPPGDTQYF

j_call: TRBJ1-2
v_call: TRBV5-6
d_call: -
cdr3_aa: CASQGGSNYGYTF

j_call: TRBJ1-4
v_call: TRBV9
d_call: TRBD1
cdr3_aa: CASSDGQGGKNEKLFF

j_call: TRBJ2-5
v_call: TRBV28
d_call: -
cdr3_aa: CASSLEVASQETQYF

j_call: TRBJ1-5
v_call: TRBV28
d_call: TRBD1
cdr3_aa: CASSSRDRVQSQPQHF

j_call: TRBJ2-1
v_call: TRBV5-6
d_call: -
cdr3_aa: CASSFRGPILWNDEQFF

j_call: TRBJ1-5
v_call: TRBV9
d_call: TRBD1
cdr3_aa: CASSVDRDYQPQHF

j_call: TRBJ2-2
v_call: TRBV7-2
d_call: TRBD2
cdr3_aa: CASSFPTSGGLNTGELFF

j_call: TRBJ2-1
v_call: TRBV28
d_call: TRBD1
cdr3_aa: CASSPDRAGYNEQFF

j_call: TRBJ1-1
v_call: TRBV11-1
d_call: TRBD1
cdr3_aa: CASSFYRGRMSEAFF

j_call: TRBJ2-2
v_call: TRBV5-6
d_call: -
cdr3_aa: CASSLVSSYAGELFF

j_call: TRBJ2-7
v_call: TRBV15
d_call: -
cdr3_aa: CATSAGSSGYEQYF

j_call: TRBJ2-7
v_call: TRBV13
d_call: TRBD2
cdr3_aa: CASSLGTSGVGREQYF

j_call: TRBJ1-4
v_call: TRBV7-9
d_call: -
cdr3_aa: CASSSGVGATNEKLFF

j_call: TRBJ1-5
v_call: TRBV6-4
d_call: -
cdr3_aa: CASSPTSDSNQPQHF

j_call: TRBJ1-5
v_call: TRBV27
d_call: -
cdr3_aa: CASSFPYQPQHF

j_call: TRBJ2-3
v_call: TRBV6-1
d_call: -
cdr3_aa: CASSDLSPASTDTQYF

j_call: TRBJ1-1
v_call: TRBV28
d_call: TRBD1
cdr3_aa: CASSQAGGTEAFF

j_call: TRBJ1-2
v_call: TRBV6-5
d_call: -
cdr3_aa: CASSYSSAGANYGYTF

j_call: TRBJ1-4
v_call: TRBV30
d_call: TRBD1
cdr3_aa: CAWSQGQGYEKLFF

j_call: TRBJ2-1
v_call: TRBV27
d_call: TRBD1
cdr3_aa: CASRTRDRVYNEQFF

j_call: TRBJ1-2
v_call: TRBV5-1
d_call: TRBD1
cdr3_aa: CASSLRGQGDYGYTF

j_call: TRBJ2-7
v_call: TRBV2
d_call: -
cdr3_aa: CASSEAYEQYF

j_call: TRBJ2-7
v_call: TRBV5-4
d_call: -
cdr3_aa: CASSLGGTVTTYEQYF

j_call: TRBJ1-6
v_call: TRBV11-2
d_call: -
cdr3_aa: CASSQQGGYNSPLHF

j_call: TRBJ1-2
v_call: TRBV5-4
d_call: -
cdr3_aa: CASRMGVGRLNYGYTF

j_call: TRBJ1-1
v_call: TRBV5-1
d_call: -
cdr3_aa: CASSARLGSEAFF

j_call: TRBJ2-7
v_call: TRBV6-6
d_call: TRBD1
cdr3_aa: CASRYLTGQASEQYF

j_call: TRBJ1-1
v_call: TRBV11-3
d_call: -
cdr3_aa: CASLISPNAEAFF

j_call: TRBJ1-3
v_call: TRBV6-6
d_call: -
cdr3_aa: CASSAGGQAGNTIYF

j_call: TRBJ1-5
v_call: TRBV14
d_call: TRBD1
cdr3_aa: CASSPTGTARPQHF

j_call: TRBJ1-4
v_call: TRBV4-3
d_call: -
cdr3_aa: CASSQFAGEDEKLFF

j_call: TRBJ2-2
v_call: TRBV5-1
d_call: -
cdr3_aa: CASSLEQGGTGELFF

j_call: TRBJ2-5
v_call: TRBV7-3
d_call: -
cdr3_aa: CASSLNGDQETQYF

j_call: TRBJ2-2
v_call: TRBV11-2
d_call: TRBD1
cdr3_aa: CASSASFTGQGGPGELFF

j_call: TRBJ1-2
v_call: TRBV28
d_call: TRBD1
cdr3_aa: CASSTTGQGYRYGYTF

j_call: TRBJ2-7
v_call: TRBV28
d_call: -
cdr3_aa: CASSLRAREQYF

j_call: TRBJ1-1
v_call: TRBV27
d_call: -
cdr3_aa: CASSSLNENTEAFF